Listed below are T cell receptor beta chains from one sample, sequenced in a study of blood T cell repertoires in COVID-19. Using immunoSEQ multiplex PCR, the repertoire was profiled, and TCRdb retains in-frame clones only, with some absent. This table holds about 110,000 clones, 80% to 90% found once. The sample was peripheral blood. Source of these receptors: a woman aged 50 to 65 with active or convalescent COVID-19. CDR3s include the opening cysteine and the closing phenylalanine or tryptophan. D genes are given only for firm matches. Clone size is shown for a subset of rows, as once, few, many or a class of expanded clone.

size	V	J	D	length	CDR3	DNA
NA	TRBV29-1	TRBJ2-3	TRBD2	18	CSVDRPPGLAGDPDTQYF	TGCAGCGTTGACCGACCACCAGGACTAGCGGGAGACCCAGATACGCAGTATTTT
NA	TRBV28	TRBJ2-7	NA	17	CASSLWGQGQGGYEQYF	TGTGCCAGCAGTTTATGGGGGCAGGGGCAAGGAGGCTACGAGCAGTACTTC
NA	TRBV4-3	TRBJ2-3	NA	14	CASSQRVGSDTQYF	TGCGCCAGCAGCCAACGGGTTGGGTCAGATACGCAGTATTTT
few	TRBV14	TRBJ1-3	NA	14	CASSQAGSGNTIYF	TGTGCCAGCAGCCAAGCAGGGTCCGGAAACACCATATATTTT
once	TRBV7-2	TRBJ1-5	TRBD1	14	CASRQQGAGQPQHF	TGTGCCAGCAGGCAACAGGGGGCAGGTCAGCCCCAGCATTTT
NA	TRBV19	TRBJ2-5	NA	15	CASMSGALGGETQYF	TGTGCCAGTATGTCCGGCGCGTTGGGGGGAGAGACCCAGTACTTC
NA	TRBV27	TRBJ2-1	TRBD2	13	CASSTSGYNEQFF	TGTGCCAGCAGTACTAGCGGCTACAATGAGCAGTTCTTC
NA	TRBV6-2/TRBV6-3	TRBJ2-7	TRBD2	14	CASGPASGGYEQYF	TGTGCCAGCGGCCCGGCTAGCGGGGGGTACGAGCAGTACTTC
NA	TRBV6-5	TRBJ2-7	NA	14	CASSRASGIREQYF	TGTGCCAGCAGCCGTGCTTCGGGGATACGCGAGCAGTACTTC
NA	TRBV6-2/TRBV6-3	TRBJ1-5	NA	13	CASSWGGAAPQHF	TGTGCCAGCAGTTGGGGGGGTGCGGCGCCCCAGCATTTT
NA	TRBV7-2	TRBJ1-5	TRBD1	16	CASSPTPGQMNQPQHF	TGTGCCAGCAGCCCTACTCCGGGACAGATGAATCAGCCCCAGCATTTT
NA	TRBV19	TRBJ1-4	NA	12	CASQSPRLKLFF	TGTGCCAGCCAGAGCCCCAGGCTTAAACTGTTTTTT
NA	TRBV6-5	TRBJ1-1	NA	14	CASSYGGESTEAFF	TGTGCCAGCAGTTACGGGGGGGAGAGCACTGAAGCTTTCTTT
NA	TRBV7-9	TRBJ1-1	NA	12	CASSLAGRDAFF	TGTGCCAGCAGCTTAGCGGGCCGAGACGCTTTCTTT
once	TRBV30	TRBJ2-7	NA	16	CAWRIFGGPSDYEQYF	TGTGCCTGGAGGATCTTCGGGGGGCCTTCTGACTACGAGCAGTACTTC
NA	TRBV6-2/TRBV6-3	TRBJ1-1	TRBD1	15	CASSDLGTGRSQAFF	TGTGCCAGCAGTGACCTCGGGACAGGGCGGTCACAGGCTTTCTTT
NA	TRBV28	TRBJ2-2	NA	16	CASQKRAPTNTGELFF	TGTGCCAGTCAAAAGAGGGCGCCAACGAACACCGGGGAGCTGTTTTTT
NA	TRBV5-1	TRBJ2-7	TRBD2	15	CASSLASGATYEQYF	TGCGCCAGCAGCTTGGCTAGCGGGGCAACCTACGAGCAGTACTTC
NA	TRBV28	TRBJ1-2	NA	15	CASSSSGKSVYGYTF	TGTGCCAGCAGTTCCTCCGGGAAATCGGTCTATGGCTACACCTTC
NA	TRBV24-1	TRBJ1-5	NA	13	CATSDGETASQHF	TGTGCCACCAGTGACGGTGAGACAGCCTCCCAGCATTTT
NA	TRBV27	TRBJ1-6	TRBD1	17	CASSTAPGTGDNSPLHF	TGTGCCAGCAGCACTGCTCCCGGGACAGGGGATAATTCACCCCTCCACTTT
NA	TRBV9	TRBJ2-2	TRBD2	16	CASSVASLAGTGELFF	TGTGCCAGCAGCGTAGCGTCGCTAGCGGGCACCGGGGAGCTGTTTTTT
NA	TRBV5-6	TRBJ1-1	NA	15	CASTLPGGMNTEAFF	TGTGCCAGCACCCTACCCGGGGGGATGAACACTGAAGCTTTCTTT
NA	TRBV28	TRBJ1-2	TRBD1	14	CASSFQGDREGYTF	TGTGCCAGCAGCTTCCAGGGGGACAGGGAGGGCTACACCTTC
NA	TRBV3-1/TRBV3-2	TRBJ1-2	TRBD1	15	CASSFRQGLRYGYTF	TGTGCCAGCAGCTTCCGACAGGGCCTGAGGTATGGCTACACCTTC
once	TRBV27	TRBJ1-1	TRBD1	17	CASSFVGTGGAETEAFF	TGTGCCAGCAGTTTTGTGGGGACAGGGGGCGCGGAAACTGAAGCTTTCTTT
NA	TRBV28	TRBJ1-5	NA	14	CASRESGSNQPQHF	TGTGCCAGCCGGGAGAGCGGTAGCAATCAGCCCCAGCATTTT
NA	TRBV27	TRBJ1-5	TRBD1	14	CASSSWTGAPPQHF	TGTGCCAGCAGTTCTTGGACAGGGGCACCGCCCCAGCATTTT
NA	TRBV19	TRBJ2-2	NA	14	CASSVIGSTGELFF	TGTGCCAGTAGTGTTATCGGGAGCACCGGGGAGCTGTTTTTT